Listed below are T cell receptor beta chains from one sample, sequenced in a study of blood T cell repertoires in COVID-19. Produced via immunoSEQ multiplex PCR; TCRdb's table is partial and in-frame only. The table includes more than 100,000 clones, roughly nine tenths detected once. The sequenced sample was peripheral blood. These receptor sequences come from a human donor in a cohort sampled during active COVID-19. Both conserved end residues are trimmed from each CDR3.

V gene	CDR3 protein
TRBV4-1	ASSLRQLGSGNTIY
TRBV2	ASLLAGLLETQY
TRBV7-8	ASSLGTGAYGYT
TRBV7-9	ASSKGAGGETQY
TRBV28	ASSPPGTEMNTEAF
TRBV7-8	ASSDSGARTDTQY
TRBV24-1	ATSDPHQGGTDTQY
TRBV3-1/TRBV3-2	ASSQGAYNEQF
TRBV6-6	ASSQINQPQH
TRBV27	ASKGYNEKLF
TRBV9	ASSRLQGVGTGELF
TRBV2	ASSYTSGGTDTQY
TRBV9	ASSVSSQGLVGANVLT